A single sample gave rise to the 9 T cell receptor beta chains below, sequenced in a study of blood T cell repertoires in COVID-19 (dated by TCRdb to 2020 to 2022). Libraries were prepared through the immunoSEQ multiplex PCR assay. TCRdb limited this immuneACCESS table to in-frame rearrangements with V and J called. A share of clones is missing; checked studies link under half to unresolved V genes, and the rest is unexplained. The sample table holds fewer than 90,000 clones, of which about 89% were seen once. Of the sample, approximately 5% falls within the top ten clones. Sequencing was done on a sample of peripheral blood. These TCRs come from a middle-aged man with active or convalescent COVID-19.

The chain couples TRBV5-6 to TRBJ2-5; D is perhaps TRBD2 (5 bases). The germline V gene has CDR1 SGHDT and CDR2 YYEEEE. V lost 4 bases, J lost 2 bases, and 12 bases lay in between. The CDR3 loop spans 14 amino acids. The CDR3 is CASSPGRLQETQYF. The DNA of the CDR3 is TGTGCCAGCAGCCCCGGCAGACTACAAGAGACCCAGTACTTC.

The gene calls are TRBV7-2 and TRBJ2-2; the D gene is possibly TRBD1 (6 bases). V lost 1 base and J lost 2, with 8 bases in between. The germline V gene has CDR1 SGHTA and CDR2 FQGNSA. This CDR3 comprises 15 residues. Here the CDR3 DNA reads TGTGCCAGCAGCTTAGGGGACATAAACACCGGGGAGCTGTTTTTT. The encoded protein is CASSLGDINTGELFF.

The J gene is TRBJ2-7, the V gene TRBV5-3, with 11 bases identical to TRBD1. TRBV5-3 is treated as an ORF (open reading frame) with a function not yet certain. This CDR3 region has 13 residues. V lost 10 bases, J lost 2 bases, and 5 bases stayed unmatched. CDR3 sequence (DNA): TGTGCCGGACAGGGGGCGACTACCTACGAGCAGTACGTC. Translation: CAGQGATTYEQYV.

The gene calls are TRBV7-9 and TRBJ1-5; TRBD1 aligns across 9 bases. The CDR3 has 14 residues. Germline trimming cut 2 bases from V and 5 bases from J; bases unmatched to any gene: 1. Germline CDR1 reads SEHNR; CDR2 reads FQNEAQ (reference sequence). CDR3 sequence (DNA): TGTGCCAGCAGCTTAACAGGGGGCGATCAGCCCCAGCATTTT. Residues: CASSLTGGDQPQHF.

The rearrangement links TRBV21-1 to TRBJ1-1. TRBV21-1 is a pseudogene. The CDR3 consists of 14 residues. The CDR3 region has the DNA TGTGCCAGCACCGCCTTAAGAGTGTACACTGAAGCTTTCTTT. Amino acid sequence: CASTALRVYTEAFF.

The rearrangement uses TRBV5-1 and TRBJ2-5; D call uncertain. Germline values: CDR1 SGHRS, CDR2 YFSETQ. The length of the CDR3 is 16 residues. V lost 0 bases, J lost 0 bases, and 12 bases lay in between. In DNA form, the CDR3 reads TGCGCCAGCAGCTTGGGCGAGGTATCGTACCAAGAGACCCAGTACTTC. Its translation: CASSLGEVSYQETQYF. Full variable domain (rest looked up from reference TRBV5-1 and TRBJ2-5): KAGVTQTPRYLIKTRGQQVTLSCSPISGHRSVSWYQQTPGQGLQFLFEYFSETQRNKGNFPGRFSGRQFSNSRSEMNVSTLELGDSALYLCASSLGEVSYQETQYFGPGTRLLVL.

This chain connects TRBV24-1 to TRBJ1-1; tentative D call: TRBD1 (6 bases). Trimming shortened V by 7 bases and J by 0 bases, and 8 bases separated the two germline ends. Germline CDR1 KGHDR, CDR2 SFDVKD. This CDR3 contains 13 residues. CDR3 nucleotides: TGTGCCACCAGCAGGGGTTTGAACACTGAAGCTTTCTTT. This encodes CATSRGLNTEAFF.

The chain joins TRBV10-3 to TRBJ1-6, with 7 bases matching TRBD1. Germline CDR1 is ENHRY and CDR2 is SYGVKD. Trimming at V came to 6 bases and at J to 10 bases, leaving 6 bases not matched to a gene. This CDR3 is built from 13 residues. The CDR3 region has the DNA TGTGCCATCAGATGGCAGGGGGAATCACCCCTCCACTTT. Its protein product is CAIRWQGESPLHF.

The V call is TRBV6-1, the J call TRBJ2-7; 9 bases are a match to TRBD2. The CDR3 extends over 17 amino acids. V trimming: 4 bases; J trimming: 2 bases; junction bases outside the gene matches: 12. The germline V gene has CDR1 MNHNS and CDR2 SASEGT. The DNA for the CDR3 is TGTGCCAGCAGTGTCCTCCTGCCTAGCGGGGATACCTACGAGCAGTACTTC. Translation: CASSVLLPSGDTYEQYF.